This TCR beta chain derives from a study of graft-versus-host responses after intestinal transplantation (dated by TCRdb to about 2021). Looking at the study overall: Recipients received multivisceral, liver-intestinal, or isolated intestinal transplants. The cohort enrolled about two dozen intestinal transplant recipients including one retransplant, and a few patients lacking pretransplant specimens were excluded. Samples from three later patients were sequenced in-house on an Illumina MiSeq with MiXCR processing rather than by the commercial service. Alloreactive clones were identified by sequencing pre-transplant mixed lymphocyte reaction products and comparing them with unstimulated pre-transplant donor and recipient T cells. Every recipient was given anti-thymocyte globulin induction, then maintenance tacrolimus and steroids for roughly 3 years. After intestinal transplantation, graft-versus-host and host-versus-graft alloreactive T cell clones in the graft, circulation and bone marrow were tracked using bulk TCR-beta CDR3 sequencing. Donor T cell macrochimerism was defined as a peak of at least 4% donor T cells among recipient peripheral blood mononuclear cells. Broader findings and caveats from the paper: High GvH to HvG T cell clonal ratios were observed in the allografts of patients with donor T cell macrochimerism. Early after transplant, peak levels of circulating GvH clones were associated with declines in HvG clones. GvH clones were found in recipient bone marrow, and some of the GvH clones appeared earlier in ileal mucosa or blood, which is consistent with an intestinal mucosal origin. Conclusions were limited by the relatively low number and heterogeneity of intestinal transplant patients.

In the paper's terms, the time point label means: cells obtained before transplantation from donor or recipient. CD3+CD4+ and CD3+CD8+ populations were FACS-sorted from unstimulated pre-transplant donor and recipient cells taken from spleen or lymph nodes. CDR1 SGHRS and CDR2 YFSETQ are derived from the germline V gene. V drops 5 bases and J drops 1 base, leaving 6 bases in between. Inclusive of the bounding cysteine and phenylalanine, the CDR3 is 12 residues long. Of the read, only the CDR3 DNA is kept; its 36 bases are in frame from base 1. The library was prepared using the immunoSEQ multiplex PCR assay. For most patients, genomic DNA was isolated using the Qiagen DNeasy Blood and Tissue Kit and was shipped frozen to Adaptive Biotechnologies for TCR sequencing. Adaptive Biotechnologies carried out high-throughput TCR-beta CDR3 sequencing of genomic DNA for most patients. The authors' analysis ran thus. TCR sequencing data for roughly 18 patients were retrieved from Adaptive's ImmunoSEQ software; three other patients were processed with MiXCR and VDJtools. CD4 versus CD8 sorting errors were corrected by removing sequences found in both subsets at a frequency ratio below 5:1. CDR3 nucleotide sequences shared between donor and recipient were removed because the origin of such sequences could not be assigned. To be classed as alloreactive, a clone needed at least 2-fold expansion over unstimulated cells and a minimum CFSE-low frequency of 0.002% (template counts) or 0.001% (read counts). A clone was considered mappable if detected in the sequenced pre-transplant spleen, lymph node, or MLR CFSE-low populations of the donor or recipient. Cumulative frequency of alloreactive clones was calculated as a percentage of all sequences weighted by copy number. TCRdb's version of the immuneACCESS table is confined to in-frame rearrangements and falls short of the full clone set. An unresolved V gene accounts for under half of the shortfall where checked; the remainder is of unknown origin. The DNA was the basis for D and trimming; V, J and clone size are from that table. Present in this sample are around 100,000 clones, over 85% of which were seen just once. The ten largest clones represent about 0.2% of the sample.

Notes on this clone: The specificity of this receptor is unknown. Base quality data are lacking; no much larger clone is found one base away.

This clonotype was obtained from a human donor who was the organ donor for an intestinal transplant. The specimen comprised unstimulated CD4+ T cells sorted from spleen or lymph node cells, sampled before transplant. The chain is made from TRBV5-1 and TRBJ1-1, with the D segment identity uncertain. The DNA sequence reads TGCGCCAGCAGTTCAGGGAACACTGAAGCTTTCTTT. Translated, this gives CASSSGNTEAFF.